Listed below are T cell receptor beta chains from one sample, sequenced in a study of cytomegalovirus exposure and HLA in healthy donors. Clones were read by immunoSEQ multiplex PCR, and TCRdb kept only the in-frame ones, dropping some. The sample contains about 150,000 clones, about 75% of which appear only once. Sequencing was carried out using PBMCs. The receptors were gathered from a man younger than 35 in good health and CMV-seronegative. Each CDR3 is given with its conserved first and last residue. Each record gives: clone size, V gene, D gene, J gene, CDR3 DNA, CDR3 protein. D genes are given only for firm matches. A clone size is listed for some rows: how often the clone was seen (once, few, many), or a class if it is expanded.

abundance: -; v_gene: TRBV30; d_gene: TRBD1; j_gene: TRBJ2-7; CDR3nt: TGTGCCTGGAGTGTACGAGGTGTGGACGGACCGGAGACCGGGACAGAAAATGCCTTACGTGAGCAGTACTTC; CDR3aa: CAWSVRGVDGPETGTENALREQYF
abundance: -; v_gene: TRBV10-2; d_gene: -; j_gene: TRBJ2-5; CDR3nt: TGCGCCAGCAGTGAGCCCCTGAAGACAGCGCATGTGGGGGAGACCCAGTACTTC; CDR3aa: CASSEPLKTAHVGETQYF
abundance: -; v_gene: TRBV25-1; d_gene: -; j_gene: TRBJ2-1; CDR3nt: TGTGCCAGCAGTGAAGACCGGGTCGGTCTAGTCAATGAGCAGTTCTTC; CDR3aa: CASSEDRVGLVNEQFF
abundance: few; v_gene: TRBV7-2; d_gene: -; j_gene: TRBJ1-4; CDR3nt: TGTGCCAGCAGCGTCCAAGCGGTTGCAACTAATGAAAAACTGTTTTTT; CDR3aa: CASSVQAVATNEKLFF
abundance: -; v_gene: TRBV10-3; d_gene: -; j_gene: TRBJ1-2; CDR3nt: TGTGCCATCAGTGAGTCAGGGGATGGCTACACCTTC; CDR3aa: CAISESGDGYTF
abundance: -; v_gene: TRBV18; d_gene: -; j_gene: TRBJ2-1; CDR3nt: TGTGCCAGCTCGAGGAATGATGAGCAGTTCTTC; CDR3aa: CASSRNDEQFF
abundance: -; v_gene: TRBV5-1; d_gene: -; j_gene: TRBJ1-1; CDR3nt: TGCGCCAGCAGCCCTCCGCGGGCCAACACTGAAGCTTTCTTT; CDR3aa: CASSPPRANTEAFF
abundance: -; v_gene: TRBV7-2; d_gene: -; j_gene: TRBJ2-7; CDR3nt: TGTGCCAGCAGCTTAGCGCATGGGGCTAACTACGAGCAGTACTTC; CDR3aa: CASSLAHGANYEQYF
abundance: -; v_gene: TRBV11-2; d_gene: TRBD1; j_gene: TRBJ2-5; CDR3nt: TGTGCCAGCAACGTTTTTTGGGACAGCCAAGAGACCCAGTACTTC; CDR3aa: CASNVFWDSQETQYF
abundance: few; v_gene: TRBV6-5; d_gene: -; j_gene: TRBJ1-1; CDR3nt: TGTGCCAGCAGTTACTCAAGGGGCACTGAAGCTTTCTTT; CDR3aa: CASSYSRGTEAFF
abundance: once; v_gene: TRBV28; d_gene: TRBD1; j_gene: TRBJ1-2; CDR3nt: TGTGCCAGCAGCCTTTTTGGGACAGGGATTGGCTACACCTTC; CDR3aa: CASSLFGTGIGYTF
abundance: -; v_gene: TRBV7-9; d_gene: -; j_gene: TRBJ2-7; CDR3nt: TGTGCCAGCAGCCTGAAACTCGACGAGCAGTACTTC; CDR3aa: CASSLKLDEQYF
abundance: -; v_gene: TRBV28; d_gene: -; j_gene: TRBJ2-5; CDR3nt: TGTGCCAGCAGCCAGGGGACACTAGGGGTGGGGACCCAGTACTTC; CDR3aa: CASSQGTLGVGTQYF
abundance: -; v_gene: TRBV9; d_gene: -; j_gene: TRBJ2-3; CDR3nt: TGTGCCAGCGGCGATACGCAGTATTTT; CDR3aa: CASGDTQYF
abundance: -; v_gene: TRBV9; d_gene: -; j_gene: TRBJ2-2; CDR3nt: TGTGCCAGCAGCGTACAGGGGAGGGACACCGGGGAGCTGTTTTTT; CDR3aa: CASSVQGRDTGELFF
abundance: -; v_gene: TRBV27; d_gene: -; j_gene: TRBJ1-2; CDR3nt: TGTGCCAGCAGTTCCACCAGGGCCCTCTGGGGCTACACCTTC; CDR3aa: CASSSTRALWGYTF
abundance: -; v_gene: TRBV9; d_gene: -; j_gene: TRBJ2-5; CDR3nt: TGTGCCAGCAGCGCCCAGACCGGGGGAGTAGAGACCCAGTACTTC; CDR3aa: CASSAQTGGVETQYF
abundance: once; v_gene: TRBV5-8; d_gene: TRBD2; j_gene: TRBJ2-1; CDR3nt: TGTGCCAGCAGCTTGGCGGGGACTAGCGGGAGGTACAATGAGCAGTTCTTC; CDR3aa: CASSLAGTSGRYNEQFF
abundance: -; v_gene: TRBV28; d_gene: TRBD1; j_gene: TRBJ1-2; CDR3nt: TGTGCCAGCAGCCGGACCGGGACAGGGGCCTTCCACTCCTATGGCTACACCTTC; CDR3aa: CASSRTGTGAFHSYGYTF
abundance: -; v_gene: TRBV27; d_gene: TRBD2; j_gene: TRBJ2-7; CDR3nt: TGTGCCAGCAGTTTATCTAGCGGGGGGGCCGAGCAGTACTTC; CDR3aa: CASSLSSGGAEQYF
abundance: -; v_gene: TRBV4-1; d_gene: -; j_gene: TRBJ2-5; CDR3nt: TGCGCCAGCAGCCAAGGCGGACAAGTCCAAGAGACCCAGTACTTC; CDR3aa: CASSQGGQVQETQYF
abundance: -; v_gene: TRBV5-6; d_gene: TRBD1; j_gene: TRBJ2-7; CDR3nt: TGTGCCAGCAGCCCGGGACAGGGTTCCTACGAGCAGTACTTC; CDR3aa: CASSPGQGSYEQYF
abundance: -; v_gene: TRBV19; d_gene: -; j_gene: TRBJ2-7; CDR3nt: TGTGCCAGTAGTTCAGGGGTCGGAGCCTCCTACGAGCAGTACTTC; CDR3aa: CASSSGVGASYEQYF
abundance: -; v_gene: TRBV5-6; d_gene: TRBD1; j_gene: TRBJ1-5; CDR3nt: TGTGCCAGCAGCTTGGGACAGGGGATAGATCAGCCCCAGCATTTT; CDR3aa: CASSLGQGIDQPQHF
abundance: -; v_gene: TRBV7-8; d_gene: -; j_gene: TRBJ2-3; CDR3nt: TGTGCCAGCAGCCCGGGGACACCGAGTCTCACAGATACGCAGTATTTT; CDR3aa: CASSPGTPSLTDTQYF
abundance: -; v_gene: TRBV19; d_gene: TRBD1; j_gene: TRBJ2-7; CDR3nt: TGTGCCAGTAGTCCGGACAGGGGGCTGGACGAGCAGTACTTC; CDR3aa: CASSPDRGLDEQYF
abundance: once; v_gene: TRBV30; d_gene: -; j_gene: TRBJ2-1; CDR3nt: TGTGCCTGGAGTGTACAACGGGGAGGGGGGGAGAATGAGCAGTTCTTC; CDR3aa: CAWSVQRGGGENEQFF
abundance: once; v_gene: TRBV25-1; d_gene: TRBD2; j_gene: TRBJ2-1; CDR3nt: TGTGCCAGTAGGGCTAGCGGGTCTTCCTACAATGAGCAGTTCTTC; CDR3aa: CASRASGSSYNEQFF
abundance: few; v_gene: TRBV7-2; d_gene: -; j_gene: TRBJ2-1; CDR3nt: TGTGCCAGCAGCTCAATAAGGGGCTCGAACAATGAGCAGTTCTTC; CDR3aa: CASSSIRGSNNEQFF
abundance: -; v_gene: TRBV6-1; d_gene: -; j_gene: TRBJ1-5; CDR3nt: TGTGCCATACTGACAGGCCAAGGGGGTCAGCCCCAGCATTTT; CDR3aa: CAILTGQGGQPQHF
abundance: -; v_gene: TRBV6-5; d_gene: -; j_gene: TRBJ2-1; CDR3nt: TGTGCCAGCAGTTACAGTTACTCCTCGGGGGAGCAGTTCTTC; CDR3aa: CASSYSYSSGEQFF
abundance: -; v_gene: TRBV28; d_gene: -; j_gene: TRBJ1-1; CDR3nt: TGTGCCAGCAGTTTTTCGCCAGGCCGCTCGAACACTGAAGCTTTCTTT; CDR3aa: CASSFSPGRSNTEAFF